This section outlines one T cell receptor beta chain sequence together with its context. Its specificity is unknown. This sample was taken from a study of shared clonotypes between healthy human individuals. The assay was immunoSEQ multiplex PCR, and TCRdb's table has in-frame clones only and misses some. Of some 1,600,000 clones listed, around 98% were seen once; the top ten hold around 0.45%. Negatively enriched CD4+ T cells were divided by CD45RA into naive and memory. Germline trimming cut 7 bases from V and 3 bases from J; bases unmatched to any gene: 14. This CDR3 region has 19 residues. Germline values: CDR1 SNHLY, CDR2 FYNNEI. Study results and limitations: Among the subsets, naive ones generally showed larger estimated richness than memory ones. When naive CD4 clonotypes were compared across four donors, about 5% were shared. Large depth notwithstanding, sorted-subset sequencing proved incomplete by rarefaction.

The receptor's source is a man aged 25 to 45 in good health. The V call is TRBV2, the J call TRBJ2-3, with 15 bases that match TRBD2. Sequenced input: naive CD4+ T cells sorted from blood. Specified subset: CD45RA+ positively selected. CDR3 sequence (DNA): TGTGCCAGCACCTCAGGACTAGCGGGAGGGCCACGGGGGACAGATACGCAGTATTTT. Its translation is CASTSGLAGGPRGTDTQYF.